This T cell receptor (beta chain) was identified in a study of CD8 T cells in ankylosing spondylitis. This clonotype was seen at least ten times. Antigen specificity is unknown. The CDR3 loop spans 13 amino acids. Per the germline V gene, CDR1 is KGHDR and CDR2 is SFDVKD. Trimming left V 11 bases short and J 4 bases short, with 16 bases between. MiXCR, applied by TCRdb to the 5' RACE reads, yields one record per CDR3 protein. The table has fewer than 250,000 distinct CDR3 sequences, roughly 10% seen once. Study-wide findings and caveats: Characteristic of ankylosing spondylitis blood, it appeared, was a TCR beta motif comprising roughly eight highly homologous variants. As reported, disease-linked clones showed significant enrichment in matched ankylosing spondylitis synovial fluid.

V is TRBV24-1 and J is TRBJ1-1, with a possible D match to TRBD1 (6 bases). Sample: blood, either unsorted or a sorted T cell fraction (not recorded which). The TCR was taken from a male donor with ankylosing spondylitis or in good health (not recorded which). The CDR3 loop is CASQRGAGTEAFF. CDR3 nucleotides: TGTGCCAGCCAGAGGGGGGCCGGCACTGAAGCTTTCTTT.